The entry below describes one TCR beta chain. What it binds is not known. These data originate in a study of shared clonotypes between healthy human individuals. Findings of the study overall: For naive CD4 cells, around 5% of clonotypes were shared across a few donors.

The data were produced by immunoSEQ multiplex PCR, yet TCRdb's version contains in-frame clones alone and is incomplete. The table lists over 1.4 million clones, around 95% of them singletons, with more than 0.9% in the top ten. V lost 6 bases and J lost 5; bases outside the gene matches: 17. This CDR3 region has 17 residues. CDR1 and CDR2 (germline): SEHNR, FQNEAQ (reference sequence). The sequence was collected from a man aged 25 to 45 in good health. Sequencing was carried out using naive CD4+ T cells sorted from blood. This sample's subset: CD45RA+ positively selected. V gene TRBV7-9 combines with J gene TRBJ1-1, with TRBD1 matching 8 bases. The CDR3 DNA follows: TGTGCCAGCAGTCGCCGTGGCAGGGGGCAAATGCGGACTGAAGCTTTCTTT. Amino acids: CASSRRGRGQMRTEAFF.